Listed below are T cell receptor beta chains from one sample, sequenced in a study of CD8+CD57+ T cells in acquired aplastic anemia. TCRdb processed the reads anew with MiXCR; each CDR3 protein has one entry. The table shows around 200,000 distinct CDR3 sequences, with 45% to 60% occurring only once. The source material was sorted CD4+, CD8+, or CD8+CD57+ T cells (not recorded which) from PBMCs. The receptor set was obtained from a human donor with aplastic anemia. Both conserved end residues are part of each CDR3. Fields, in order: J gene, clone size, D gene, V gene, CDR3 DNA, CDR3 protein. D genes are given only for firm matches. For some rows the clone size is stated as once, few or many, or as a class when expanded; others skip it.

TRBJ2-2	-	TRBD1	TRBV29-1	TGCAGCGCCACCGGGACAGGGGGCGCGAACACCGGGGAGCTGTTTTTT	CSATGTGGANTGELFF
TRBJ1-2	-	-	TRBV29-1	TGCAGCGTTGAGCGGCAGGGCACCTATGGCTACACCTTC	CSVERQGTYGYTF
TRBJ2-7	once	TRBD1	TRBV2	TGTGCCAGCACCGGACCCCGGACAGGACTCGACGAGCAGTACTTC	CASTGPRTGLDEQYF
TRBJ2-7	many	-	TRBV2	TGTGCCAGCAGTCCTGGGCCCTCCTACGAGCAGTACTTC	CASSPGPSYEQYF
TRBJ2-4	-	-	TRBV29-1	TGCAGCGTTGGGTCCCAGGGGAACATTCAGTACTTC	CSVGSQGNIQYF
TRBJ2-7	-	-	TRBV4-1	TGCGCCAGCAGCCCTGGGGGGCACTACGAGCAGTACTTC	CASSPGGHYEQYF
TRBJ1-1	-	-	TRBV15	TGTGCCACCAGCGACCCTTGGGGGGGGAACACTGAAGCTTTCTTT	CATSDPWGGNTEAFF
TRBJ2-7	many	-	TRBV20-1	TGCAGTGCTAGAGTTCGGGGGATGGCATACGAGCAGTACTTC	CSARVRGMAYEQYF
TRBJ1-1	many	-	TRBV5-1	TGCGCCAGCAGCTGGGAGCGGGGGGGAAACACTGAAGCTTTCTTT	CASSWERGGNTEAFF
TRBJ1-4	-	-	TRBV28	TGTGCCAGCAGTATCGGGACTGAGGGAGAAAAACTGTTTTTT	CASSIGTEGEKLFF
TRBJ2-7	-	-	TRBV28	TGTGCCAGCAACACGGGCCAAGGGGTCTCCTACGAGCAGTACTTC	CASNTGQGVSYEQYF
TRBJ2-7	many	-	TRBV4-1	TGCGCCAGCAGCCAACAGACATATTACGAGCAGTACTTC	CASSQQTYYEQYF
TRBJ1-2	once	-	TRBV19	TGTGCCAGTAGTATAGACCAGTTCTATGGCTACACCTTC	CASSIDQFYGYTF
TRBJ2-1	once	TRBD1	TRBV25-1	TGTGCCAGCAGTCGCCGGGACAGGGGGAGAAATGAGCAGTTCTTC	CASSRRDRGRNEQFF
TRBJ2-7	many	-	TRBV19	TGTGCCAGTAGCCCCCGCGTTGGGGCTTCCGAGCAGTACTTC	CASSPRVGASEQYF
TRBJ2-3	-	-	TRBV2	TGTGCCCCGAGGGCGGGAAGCGATACGCAGTATTTT	CAPRAGSDTQYF
TRBJ1-5	-	-	TRBV19	TGTGCCAGCCTGTCAGGCAATCAGCCCCAGCATTTT	CASLSGNQPQHF
TRBJ2-1	-	TRBD2	TRBV2	TGTGCCAGCAGGGGGACTAGCGGCCTCTACAATGAGCAGTTCTTC	CASRGTSGLYNEQFF
TRBJ1-4	-	-	TRBV19	TGTGCCAGTAGTTCATCGACAGGTATAGCAACTAATGAAAAACTGTTTTTT	CASSSSTGIATNEKLFF
TRBJ2-3	-	-	TRBV20-1	TGCAGTGCTGTCCGGGACACGGGGGATACGCAGTATTTT	CSAVRDTGDTQYF
TRBJ1-2	-	-	TRBV15	TGTGCCACCAGCAGAGAGGGGGGGGCACTGGGCTACACCTTC	CATSREGGALGYTF
TRBJ2-5	many	TRBD1	TRBV5-1	TGCGCCAGCAGCACCTGGACAGGGCCTCAAGAGACCCAGTACTTC	CASSTWTGPQETQYF
TRBJ2-3	-	-	TRBV24-1	TGTGCCAGCAGTCCACCCTGGGGCGCGTCTTACACAGATACGCAGTATTTT	CASSPPWGASYTDTQYF
TRBJ1-2	-	-	TRBV19	TGTGCCAGTAGTATATCGGGGGGCAATGGCTACACCTTC	CASSISGGNGYTF
TRBJ1-1	-	TRBD1	TRBV15	TGTGCCACCAGCAGAGCCAGGGGGAACGCTGAAGCTTTCTTT	CATSRARGNAEAFF
TRBJ2-3	-	TRBD2	TRBV4-1	TGCGCCAGCAGCCAAGATTCGAGCGGGGGGCACGATACGCAGTATTTT	CASSQDSSGGHDTQYF
TRBJ2-1	many	TRBD2	TRBV4-2	TGTGCCAGCAGCCAGCGGGGGGCCATCGTCAATGAGCAGTTCTTC	CASSQRGAIVNEQFF
TRBJ2-7	many	-	TRBV12-3/TRBV12-4	TGTGCCAGCAGTTTAGGTGGTCGCGGGCAGTACTTC	CASSLGGRGQYF
TRBJ2-3	-	-	TRBV10-3	TGTGCCACACAGAAGAACAAACAACAGCTTTCGGGAGATACGCAGTATTTT	CATQKNKQQLSGDTQYF
TRBJ2-5	once	TRBD2	TRBV7-3	TGTGCCAGCAGCTTAACGTGGTCTAGCGGAGAGACCCAGTACTTC	CASSLTWSSGETQYF
TRBJ1-3	-	-	TRBV25-1	TGTGCCAGCAGTGAGCCGAGGGCGCAGGGAAACACCATATATTTT	CASSEPRAQGNTIYF
TRBJ2-2	-	-	TRBV3-1	TGTGCCAGCAGCCAAGGTCTGGCGGGGCTCACCGGGGAGCTGTTTTTT	CASSQGLAGLTGELFF
TRBJ1-2	-	TRBD1	TRBV9	TGTGCCAGCAGCGTAGACAGGGGAAACTATGGCTACACCTTC	CASSVDRGNYGYTF
TRBJ2-7	-	-	TRBV14	TGTGCCAGCAGCTTAGCTGTCCTAGGCAGGGTACACGAGCAGTACTTC	CASSLAVLGRVHEQYF
TRBJ1-4	-	-	TRBV19	TGTGCCAGTAGTGTTCCGGGGACCCAGCGACTGTTTTTT	CASSVPGTQRLFF
TRBJ2-7	many	-	TRBV20-1	TGCAGTGCTAGATGGGAGATATCCTACGAGCAGTACTTC	CSARWEISYEQYF
TRBJ2-1	-	-	TRBV9	TGTGCCAGCAGCGTAGGCGCTAGCGAAGGCGATGAGCAGTTCTTC	CASSVGASEGDEQFF
TRBJ2-3	-	-	TRBV19	TGTGCCAGTAGTGAAGTGGGCACAGATACGCAGTATTTT	CASSEVGTDTQYF
TRBJ2-5	-	TRBD2	TRBV9	TGTGCCAGCAGCGTTGGGACTAGCGGGACCTTGGAGACCCAGTACTTC	CASSVGTSGTLETQYF
TRBJ2-7	many	-	TRBV5-5	TGTGCCAGCAGCCCAGACACGTTATCGGTCGGGCAGTACTTC	CASSPDTLSVGQYF
TRBJ2-7	-	-	TRBV7-8	TGTGCCAGTAAGGACAGAGACTACGAGCAGTACTTC	CASKDRDYEQYF
TRBJ2-7	-	-	TRBV5-1	TGCGCCAGCAGACAGGACAACTACGAGCAGTACTTC	CASRQDNYEQYF
TRBJ2-1	many	-	TRBV3-1	TGTGCCAGCAGCCGTCGAGCGTCTGAGCAGTTCTTC	CASSRRASEQFF
TRBJ1-1	many	-	TRBV7-3	TGTGCCAGCAGCGCACAGGGAAAGAACACTGAAGCTTTCTTT	CASSAQGKNTEAFF
TRBJ1-1	few	TRBD1	TRBV2	TGTGCCAGCAGCACAGGGGAAGACACTGAAGCTTTCTTT	CASSTGEDTEAFF
TRBJ2-7	-	-	TRBV7-8	TGTGCCAGCAGCCCGCGGGGGCTCCTCTACGAGCAGTACTTC	CASSPRGLLYEQYF
TRBJ2-1	-	-	TRBV3-1	TGTGCCAGCAGCCAAGACAGGGCGGGCTCCTACAATGAGCAGTTCTTC	CASSQDRAGSYNEQFF
TRBJ2-5	-	-	TRBV20-1	TGCAGTCCCAAGATTGTAGGGGGGGCGGAGACCCAGTACTTC	CSPKIVGGAETQYF
TRBJ1-4	few	-	TRBV20-1	TGCAGTGCTAGGGTCGTCCGGACAGATAATGAAAAACTGTTTTTT	CSARVVRTDNEKLFF
TRBJ2-1	few	TRBD2	TRBV30	TGTGCCTGGAAAATAGCGGGGATCGGGTCCTACAATGAGCAGTTCTTC	CAWKIAGIGSYNEQFF